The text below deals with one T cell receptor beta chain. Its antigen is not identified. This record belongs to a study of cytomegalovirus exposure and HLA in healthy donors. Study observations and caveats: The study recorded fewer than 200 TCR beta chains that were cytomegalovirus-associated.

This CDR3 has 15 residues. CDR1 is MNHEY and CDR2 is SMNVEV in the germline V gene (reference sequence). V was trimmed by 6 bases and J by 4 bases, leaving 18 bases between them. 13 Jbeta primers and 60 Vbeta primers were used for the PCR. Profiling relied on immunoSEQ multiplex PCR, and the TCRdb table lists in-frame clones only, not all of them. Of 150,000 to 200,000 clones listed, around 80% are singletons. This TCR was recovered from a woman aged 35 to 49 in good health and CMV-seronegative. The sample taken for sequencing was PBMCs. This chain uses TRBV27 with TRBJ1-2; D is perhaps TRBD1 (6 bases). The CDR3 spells CASRSPGQIPYGYTF. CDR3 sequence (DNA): TGTGCCAGCAGAAGTCCCGGACAGATCCCCTATGGCTACACCTTC.